A single sample is the source of the 20 T cell receptor beta chains below, sequenced in a study of blood T cell repertoires in COVID-19. Sequenced by immunoSEQ multiplex PCR; TCRdb stores in-frame clones only, minus some. The sample holds approximately 82,000 clones, around 92% seen once. Sequencing was done on a sample of peripheral blood. These receptors all come from a woman aged 60-75 years with active COVID-19.

This chain joins TRBV12-3 or TRBV12-4 and TRBJ1-2; D is ambiguous. The CDR3 loop spans 12 amino acids. Trimming left V 4 bases short and J 5 bases short, with 8 bases between. This CDR3 is CASSSAGYGYTF. The CDR3 bases are TGTGCCAGCAGTTCCGCGGGATATGGCTACACCTTC.

The sample holds one count of this clone. The rearrangement links TRBV7-2 to TRBJ1-4, with D possibly being TRBD1 (6 bases). Trimming took off 3 bases at V and 4 bases at J, with 9 bases between the two ends. CDR1 is SGHTA and CDR2 is FQGNSA in the germline V gene. The CDR3 consists of 14 residues. CDR3 sequence: CASSFGGYNEKLFF. CDR3 nucleotide sequence: TGTGCCAGCAGCTTTGGGGGCTATAATGAAAAACTGTTTTTT. Drawing the rest from reference TRBV7-2 and TRBJ1-4, the complete variable domain is GAGVSQSPSNKVTEKGKDVELRCDPISGHTALYWYRQSLGQGLEFLIYFQGNSAPDKSGLPSDRFSAERTGGSVSTLTIQRTQQEDSAVYLCASSFGGYNEKLFFGSGTQLSVL.

J is TRBJ2-2 and V is TRBV28; tentative D call: TRBD2 (5 bases). The CDR3 length is 15 residues. The ends were cut back, 3 bases at V and 4 bases at J, with 12 bases in the middle. Germline loops: CDR1 MDHEN, CDR2 SYDVKM. The CDR3 spells CASSLGEAGTGELFF. DNA for the CDR3: TGTGCCAGCAGTTTGGGAGAGGCCGGCACCGGGGAGCTGTTTTTT. The whole variable domain, filled in from reference TRBV28 and TRBJ2-2, reads DVKVTQSSRYLVKRTGEKVFLECVQDMDHENMFWYRQDPGLGLRLIYFSYDVKMKEKGDIPEGYSVSREKKERFSLILESASTNQTSMYLCASSLGEAGTGELFFGEGSRLTVL.

The V gene is TRBV30, the J gene TRBJ2-7; 9 nucleotides align to TRBD2. With 2 bases clipped from V and 7 bases from J, the junction kept 21 bases outside the gene matches. The CDR3 loop spans 18 amino acids. Looked up from germline, CDR1 is GTSNPN and CDR2 is SVGIG (reference sequence). The DNA for the CDR3 is TGTGCCTGGAGTCCGAAGGCTAGCGGGACCCCACCTAAGAGGGAGCAGTACTTC. This translates into CAWSPKASGTPPKREQYF.

The chain uses TRBV30 and TRBJ2-1, with 10 bases matching TRBD2. The CDR3 sequence is 15 residues long. With V trimmed by 3 bases and J by 8 bases, 10 bases remained unmatched. CDR1 GTSNPN and CDR2 SVGIG come from the germline V gene (reference sequence). CDR3 coding DNA: TGTGCCTGGAGGGAACTAGCGGGGAAGAAGGATGAGCAGTTCTTC. Its protein is CAWRELAGKKDEQFF. Drawing the rest from reference TRBV30 and TRBJ2-1, the complete variable domain is SQTIHQWPATLVQPVGSPLSLECTVEGTSNPNLYWYRQAAGRGLQLLFYSVGIGQISSEVPQNLSASRPQDRQFILSSKKLLLSDSGFYLCAWRELAGKKDEQFFGPGTRLTVL.

This chain connects TRBV28 to TRBJ2-6, with D perhaps matching TRBD2 (6 bases). V lost 5 bases and J lost 6, with 17 bases in between. The CDR3 has 16 residues. In germline, CDR1 is MDHEN, CDR2 SYDVKM. Here the CDR3 reads CASSPQGGRLANVLTF. The CDR3 DNA reads TGTGCCAGCAGTCCCCAGGGAGGCCGTCTGGCCAACGTCCTGACTTTC.

As to this clone: The identical CDR3 is also encoded by other nucleotide sequences in the sample. J is TRBJ2-7 and V is TRBV11-2; TRBD2 agrees at 8 bases. Germline CDR1 SGHAT, CDR2 FQNNGV. CDR3 size: 16 residues. Trimming at V came to 8 bases and at J to 3 bases, leaving 15 bases not matched to a gene. CDR3 coding DNA: TGTGCCAGCGCTCGGGGACGGGAGGGATTTTACTACGAGCAGTACTTC. This encodes CASARGREGFYYEQYF. Using reference TRBV11-2 and TRBJ2-7 for the parts outside the CDR3, the full variable domain is EAGVAQSPRYKIIEKRQSVAFWCNPISGHATLYWYQQILGQGPKLLIQFQNNGVVDDSQLPKDRFSAERLKGVDSTLKIQPAKLEDSAVYLCASARGREGFYYEQYFGPGTRLTVT.

V usage is TRBV5-5 and J usage is TRBJ2-2; a possible D gene is TRBD2 (6 bases). The V gene's germline CDR1 is SGHKS and CDR2 YYEKEE (reference sequence). The CDR3 sequence is 16 residues long. Trimming shortened V by 1 base and J by 5 bases, and 15 bases separated the two germline ends. CDR3 DNA: TGTGCCAGCAGCTTGATCGTGGCGGCGGGAACCGGGGAGCTGTTTTTT. It translates to CASSLIVAAGTGELFF.

The chain recombines TRBV24-1 with TRBJ2-2, with TRBD1 identical over 7 bases. This CDR3 has 16 residues. The ends lost 4 bases at V and 4 bases at J; junction bases unmatched: 8. Germline V CDR1 and CDR2: KGHDR, SFDVKD. The CDR3 DNA reads TGTGCCACCAGTGAAGTACCGGGACAGCGCACCGGGGAGCTGTTTTTT. This sequence encodes CATSEVPGQRTGELFF.

The chain is built from TRBV6-2 or TRBV6-3 and TRBJ1-4, with D unresolved. The CDR3 has 16 amino acids. Germline V lookup: CDR1 MNHEY, CDR2 SVGEGT. Trimming shortened V by 6 bases and J by 3 bases, and 17 bases separated the two germline ends. The DNA for the CDR3 is TGTGCCAGCAGCCCGAAGGGCGGGAAACCTAATGAAAAACTGTTTTTT. Amino acids: CASSPKGGKPNEKLFF.

The genes are TRBV10-2 and TRBJ2-7; 10 positions agree with TRBD1. Trimming removed 6 bases from V and 5 bases from J; junction bases left unmatched: 1. Germline V lookup: CDR1 WSHSY, CDR2 SAAADI. The CDR3 runs to 12 residues. CDR3 amino acids: CASRTGGHEQYF. The CDR3 bases are TGCGCCAGCAGGACAGGGGGCCACGAGCAGTACTTC.

The chain uses TRBV4-3 and TRBJ1-1, with 8 bases aligning to TRBD1. Germline-derived CDR1 and CDR2 are LGHNA and YSLEER. This CDR3 contains 16 residues. Trimming removed 8 bases from V and 4 bases from J; junction bases left unmatched: 15. The CDR3 nucleotides read TGCGCCAGCGGTCGATCATTCGGGACAGGATCCACTGAAGCTTTCTTT. It yields the protein CASGRSFGTGSTEAFF.

V is TRBV12-3 or TRBV12-4 and J is TRBJ1-2, with D possibly matching TRBD1 (5 bases). The ends were cut back, 5 bases at V and 8 bases at J, with 12 bases in the middle. The length of the CDR3 is 12 residues. The CDR3 DNA is TGTGCCAGCAGTGCCCAGGGTGTCGGCTACACCTTC. This translates into CASSAQGVGYTF.

V is TRBV29-1 and J is TRBJ2-1; no definite D call. Trimming stripped 7 bases from V and 4 bases from J, with 14 bases between. CDR3 length: 13 residues. The germline V gene encodes CDR1 SQVTM and CDR2 ANQGSEA. The CDR3 protein is CSGWQPDYNEQFF. CDR3 in DNA: TGCAGCGGGTGGCAACCCGATTACAATGAGCAGTTCTTC.

The V gene is TRBV4-1, the J gene TRBJ2-7; 13 bases are a match to TRBD2. This CDR3 contains 16 residues. The V gene end was trimmed by 2 bases and the J gene end by 2 bases; junction bases not matched to a gene: 3. Looked up from germline, CDR1 is MGHRA and CDR2 is YSYEKL. CDR3 loop: CASSQPTSGRTYEQYF. DNA for the CDR3: TGCGCCAGCAGCCAACCGACTAGCGGGAGGACCTACGAGCAGTACTTC.

The CDR3 spells CASSYLGRNTGELFF. In DNA, the CDR3 is TGTGCCAGCAGTTACCTGGGGCGTAACACCGGGGAGCTGTTTTTT. The V gene is TRBV6-5, the J gene TRBJ2-2; possibly TRBD1 for D (5 bases). Deletions cut 2 bases from V and 2 bases from J, with 9 bases between. CDR1 and CDR2 from the germline V gene are MNHEY and SVGAGI. The CDR3 contains 15 residues.

The chain joins TRBV28 to TRBJ2-7, with a weak D call TRBD1 (6 bases). The CDR3 covers 15 residues. V gave up 4 bases and J gave up 0 bases, with 13 bases separating them. Germline V CDR1 and CDR2: MDHEN, SYDVKM. The CDR3 here is CASSSTGSSSYEQYF. DNA for the CDR3: TGTGCCAGCAGTTCCACAGGGTCGAGCTCCTACGAGCAGTACTTC.

V and J are TRBV30 and TRBJ1-6; D not certain. The CDR3 is made up of 15 amino acids. V gave up 0 bases and J gave up 8 bases, with 14 bases separating them. CDR1 and CDR2 (germline): GTSNPN, SVGIG (reference sequence). CDR3: CAWSVSRLNHSPLHF. The CDR3 nucleotides read TGTGCCTGGAGTGTATCCAGGTTAAATCATTCACCCCTCCACTTT.

This rearrangement joins TRBV7-2 to TRBJ2-2, with 9 bases aligning to TRBD2. V lost 1 base to trimming and J lost 2 bases; unmatched junction nucleotides: 11. The germline CDR1 and CDR2 sequences are SGHTA and FQGNSA. The CDR3 is 19 residues long. CDR3 bases: TGTGCCAGCAGCTTAGATCTCAGGACTAGCGCCGTTAACACCGGGGAGCTGTTTTTT. It yields the protein CASSLDLRTSAVNTGELFF. Looking up the rest from reference TRBV7-2 and TRBJ2-2 gives the full variable domain: GAGVSQSPSNKVTEKGKDVELRCDPISGHTALYWYRQSLGQGLEFLIYFQGNSAPDKSGLPSDRFSAERTGGSVSTLTIQRTQQEDSAVYLCASSLDLRTSAVNTGELFFGEGSRLTVL.

This clone was counted between two and nine times. The V gene is TRBV27, the J gene TRBJ1-2; TRBD1 agrees at 7 bases. This CDR3 has 12 residues. Germline values: CDR1 MNHEY, CDR2 SMNVEV (reference sequence). V was pared by 5 bases and J by 8 bases, with 5 bases of the junction left unmatched. For the CDR3, the DNA is TGTGCCAGCAGTACCAGACAGGGAGGCTACACCTTC. Its protein product is CASSTRQGGYTF.